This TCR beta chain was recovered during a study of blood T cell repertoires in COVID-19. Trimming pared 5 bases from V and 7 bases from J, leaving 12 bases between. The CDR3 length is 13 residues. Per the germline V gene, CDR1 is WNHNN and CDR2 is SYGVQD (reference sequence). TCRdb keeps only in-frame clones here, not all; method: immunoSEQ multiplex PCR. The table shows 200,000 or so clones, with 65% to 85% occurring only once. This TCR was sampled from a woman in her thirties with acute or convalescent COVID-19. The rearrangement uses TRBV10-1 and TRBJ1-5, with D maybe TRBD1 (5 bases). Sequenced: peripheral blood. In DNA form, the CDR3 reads TGCGCCAGCAGTCAGGGTACGAGCCAGCCCCAGCATTTT. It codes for CASSQGTSQPQHF.